This TCR beta chain was sequenced in a study of T cells in Graves' hyperthyroidism and ophthalmopathy. TCR beta CDR3 regions were amplified from RNA. During a first-round RT-PCR of the TCR CDR3, the HTBI primer set was used. From the multiplex PCR reads, TCRdb called clonotypes with MiXCR, one entry per CDR3 protein. The sample holds 110,000 to 150,000 distinct CDR3 sequences, over 20% seen once. The length of the CDR3 is 16 residues. Trimming left V 4 bases short and J 8 bases short, with 23 bases between. Germline V gives CDR1 MDHEN, CDR2 SYDVKM. The study left out patients who had uncontrolled infection, other autoimmune disease, pregnancy or lactation. This clonotype came up many times.

The chain has TRBV28 and TRBJ1-2; possibly TRBD1 for D (6 bases). This TCR was recovered from a woman aged 45-65 years with Graves' hyperthyroidism that later progressed to Graves' ophthalmopathy. Sequencing input: blood. CDR3: CASSSATGKEEYGYTF. In nucleotides, the CDR3 is TGTGCCAGCAGTTCCGCCACAGGGAAGGAAGAGTACGGCTACACCTTC.